The table lists the clone carrying this TCR beta chain with many counts. Antigen: not known. The sample originates from a study of T cells in Graves' hyperthyroidism and ophthalmopathy. Findings of the study overall: Peripheral blood also featured most of the thyroid clonotypes expanded above 0.001.

Absent ophthalmopathy progression within 18 months defined stable Graves' hyperthyroidism. Uncontrolled infection, other autoimmune disease, pregnancy and lactation each barred patients from inclusion. Clinical symptoms, serum thyroxine, TRAb, thyroid ultrasound and orbital computed tomography informed diagnoses. RNA transcripts gave rise to amplified TCR beta CDR3 regions. An initial round of RT-PCR targeting the TCR CDR3 relied on the HTBI primer set. TCRdb fed the multiplex PCR reads into MiXCR, producing one record per CDR3 protein. The sample contains hundreds of thousands of distinct CDR3 sequences, just over 45% of which appear only once. This TCR came from a woman aged 18 to 35 with Graves' hyperthyroidism. The sequenced sample was peripheral blood or thyroid tissue (not recorded which).

The CDR3 here is CASSRSERAGELFF. CDR3 DNA: TGTGCCAGCAGCAGGTCGGAGAGGGCCGGGGAGCTGTTTTTT. The V gene is TRBV7-8, the J gene TRBJ2-2; D may be TRBD2 (5 bases). Trimming stripped 5 bases from V and 6 bases from J, with 13 bases between. This CDR3 has 14 amino acids. Germline values: CDR1 SGHVS, CDR2 FQNEAQ.